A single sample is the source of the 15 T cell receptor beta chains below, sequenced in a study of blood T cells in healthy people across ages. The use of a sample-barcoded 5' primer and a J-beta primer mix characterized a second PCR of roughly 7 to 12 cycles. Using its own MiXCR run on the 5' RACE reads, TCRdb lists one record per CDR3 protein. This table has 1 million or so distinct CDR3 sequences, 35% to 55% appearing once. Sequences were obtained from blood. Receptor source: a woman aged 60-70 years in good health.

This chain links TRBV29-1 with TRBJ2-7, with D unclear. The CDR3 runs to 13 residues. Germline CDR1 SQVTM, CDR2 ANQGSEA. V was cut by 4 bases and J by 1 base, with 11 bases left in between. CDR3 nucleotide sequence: TGCAGCGTTGGCGCAGGAGCTTCCTACGAGCAGTACTTC. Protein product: CSVGAGASYEQYF.

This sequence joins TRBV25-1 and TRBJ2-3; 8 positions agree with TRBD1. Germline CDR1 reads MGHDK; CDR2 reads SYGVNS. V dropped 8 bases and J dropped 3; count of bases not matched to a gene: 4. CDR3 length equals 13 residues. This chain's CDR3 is CASGGTGTDTQYF. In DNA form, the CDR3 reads TGTGCCAGCGGAGGGACAGGTACAGATACGCAGTATTTT.

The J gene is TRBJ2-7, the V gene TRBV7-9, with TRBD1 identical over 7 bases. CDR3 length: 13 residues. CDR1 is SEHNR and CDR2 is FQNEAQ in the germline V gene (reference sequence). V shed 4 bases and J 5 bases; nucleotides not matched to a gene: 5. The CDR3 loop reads CASSSSQGNEQYF. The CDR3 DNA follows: TGTGCCAGCAGCTCCTCACAGGGGAACGAGCAGTACTTC.

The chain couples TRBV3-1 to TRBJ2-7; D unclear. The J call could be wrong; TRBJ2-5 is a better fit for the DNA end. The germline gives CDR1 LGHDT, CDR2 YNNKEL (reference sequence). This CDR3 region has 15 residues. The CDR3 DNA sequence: TGTGCCAGCAGCCAAGATGAGGCAAGGCGGGAGACCCAGTACTTC. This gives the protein CASSQDEARRETQYF.

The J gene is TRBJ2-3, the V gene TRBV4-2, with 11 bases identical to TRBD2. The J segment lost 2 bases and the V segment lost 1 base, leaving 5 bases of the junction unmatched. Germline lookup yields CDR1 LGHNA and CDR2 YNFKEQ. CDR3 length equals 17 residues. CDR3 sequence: CASSQGGLAGYTDTQYF. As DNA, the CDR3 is TGTGCCAGCAGCCAAGGAGGACTAGCGGGTTACACAGATACGCAGTATTTT.

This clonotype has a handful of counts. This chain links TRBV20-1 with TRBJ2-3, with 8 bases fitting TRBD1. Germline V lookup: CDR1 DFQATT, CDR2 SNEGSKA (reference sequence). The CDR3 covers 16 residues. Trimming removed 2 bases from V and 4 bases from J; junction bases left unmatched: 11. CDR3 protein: CSARTRRAGGPDTQYF. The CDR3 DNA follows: TGCAGTGCTAGAACAAGGAGGGCAGGGGGCCCAGATACGCAGTATTTT.

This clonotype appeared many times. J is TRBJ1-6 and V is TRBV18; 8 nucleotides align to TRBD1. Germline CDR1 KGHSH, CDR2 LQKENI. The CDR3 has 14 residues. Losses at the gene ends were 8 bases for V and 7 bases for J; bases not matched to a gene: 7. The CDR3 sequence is CASSPGQGNSPLHF. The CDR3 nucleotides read TGTGCCAGCAGTCCTGGACAGGGAAATTCACCCCTCCACTTT. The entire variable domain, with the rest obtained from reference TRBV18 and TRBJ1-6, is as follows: NAGVMQNPRHLVRRRGQEARLRCSPMKGHSHVYWYRQLPEEGLKFMVYLQKENIIDESGMPKERFSAEFPKEGPSILRIQQVVRGDSAAYFCASSPGQGNSPLHFGNGTRLTVT.

CDR3 sequence: CASSVESYSYNEQYF. CDR3 nucleotides: TGTGCCAGCAGCGTAGAGTCATACTCCTACAATGAGCAGTACTTC. The J gene is TRBJ2-7, the V gene TRBV9; the D is unclear. Trimming removed 0 bases from V and 7 bases from J, with 17 bases in between. The CDR3 consists of 15 residues. Germline CDR1 and CDR2: SGDLS and YYNGEE.

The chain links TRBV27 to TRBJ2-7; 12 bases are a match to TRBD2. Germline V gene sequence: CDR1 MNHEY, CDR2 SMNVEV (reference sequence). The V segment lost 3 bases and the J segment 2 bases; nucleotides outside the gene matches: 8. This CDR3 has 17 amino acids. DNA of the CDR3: TGTGCCAGCAGTTTGGGGAACGGACTAGCGGGAACCTACGAGCAGTACTTC. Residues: CASSLGNGLAGTYEQYF.

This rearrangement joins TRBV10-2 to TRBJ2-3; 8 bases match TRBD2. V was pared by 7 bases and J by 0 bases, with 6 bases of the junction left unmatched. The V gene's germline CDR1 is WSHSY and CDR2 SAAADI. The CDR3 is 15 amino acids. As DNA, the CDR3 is TGCGCCAGCACCATTAGCGGGGACAGCACAGATACGCAGTATTTT. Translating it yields CASTISGDSTDTQYF.

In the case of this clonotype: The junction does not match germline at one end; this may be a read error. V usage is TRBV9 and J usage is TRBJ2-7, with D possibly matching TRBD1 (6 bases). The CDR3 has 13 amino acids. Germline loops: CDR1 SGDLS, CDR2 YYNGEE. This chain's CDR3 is CAGSAVMDSEQYF. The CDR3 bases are TGTGCCGGCAGCGCCGTCATGGACAGTGAGCAGTACTTC.

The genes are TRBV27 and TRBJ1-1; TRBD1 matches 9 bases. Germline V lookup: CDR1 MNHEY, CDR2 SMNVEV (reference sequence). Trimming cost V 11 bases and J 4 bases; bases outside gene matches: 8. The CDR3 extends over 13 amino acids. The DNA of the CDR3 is TGTGCCTCCGGGACAGGGTTTTTCACTGAAGCTTTCTTT. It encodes CASGTGFFTEAFF.

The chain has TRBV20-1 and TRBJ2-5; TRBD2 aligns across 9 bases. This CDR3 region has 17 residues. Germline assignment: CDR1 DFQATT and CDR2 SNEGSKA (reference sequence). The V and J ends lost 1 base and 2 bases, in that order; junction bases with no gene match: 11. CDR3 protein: CSARGGLAGPSQETQYF. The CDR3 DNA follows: TGCAGTGCTAGAGGGGGGCTAGCGGGACCCTCTCAAGAGACCCAGTACTTC.

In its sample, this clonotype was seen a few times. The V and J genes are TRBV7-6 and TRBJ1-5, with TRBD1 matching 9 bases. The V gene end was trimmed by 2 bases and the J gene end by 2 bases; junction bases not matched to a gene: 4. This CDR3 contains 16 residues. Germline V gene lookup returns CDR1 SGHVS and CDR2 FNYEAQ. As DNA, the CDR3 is TGTGCCAGCAGCTTAATGGGACAGGGAGGCAATCAGCCCCAGCATTTT. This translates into CASSLMGQGGNQPQHF.

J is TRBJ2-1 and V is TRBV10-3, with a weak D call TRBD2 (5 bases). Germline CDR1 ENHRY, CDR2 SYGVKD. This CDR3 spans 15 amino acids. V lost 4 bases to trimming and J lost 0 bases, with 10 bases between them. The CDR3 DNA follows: TGTGCCATCAGTGCGGACCTAGCCTCCTACAATGAGCAGTTCTTC. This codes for CAISADLASYNEQFF.